A selection of T cell receptor beta chains follows, all from one sample in a study of PD-L1 blockade in urothelial cancer. Assay: immunoSEQ multiplex PCR; the TCRdb copy retains only in-frame clones and omits some. In the table there are 80,000 to 95,000 clones, approximately 87% of which are singletons. The sample consisted of PBMCs, taken around atezolizumab (anti-PD-L1) treatment. These TCRs come from a man between 70 and 80 years old with urothelial cancer. CDR3s include the opening cysteine and the closing phenylalanine or tryptophan. Each record gives: clone size, D gene, V gene, J gene, CDR3 protein, CDR3 DNA. A D gene is named only where the DNA matches it firmly. Not all rows give a size; the values are once, few, many and, for expanded clones, a class.

NA	NA	TRBV18	TRBJ1-1	CASSQTAGNTEAFF	TGTGCCAGCTCACAAACGGCGGGGAACACTGAAGCTTTCTTT
NA	TRBD2	TRBV9	TRBJ2-1	CASSVGRTSGVNEQFF	TGTGCCAGCAGCGTAGGGAGGACTAGCGGGGTAAATGAGCAGTTCTTC
NA	NA	TRBV6-1	TRBJ1-3	CASSEEGNTIYF	TGTGCCAGCAGTGAGGAGGGAAACACCATATATTTT
NA	TRBD1	TRBV6-5	TRBJ1-5	CASSQTGDLHQPQHF	TGTGCCAGCAGCCAGACAGGGGATCTCCATCAGCCCCAGCATTTT
NA	NA	TRBV7-3	TRBJ1-2	CASSAGRGYTF	TGTGCCAGCAGCGCGGGACGTGGCTACACCTTC
NA	TRBD2	TRBV19	TRBJ2-1	CASSIWTSGGAYNEQFF	TGTGCCAGTAGTATATGGACTAGCGGGGGAGCCTACAATGAGCAGTTCTTC
few	TRBD1	TRBV5-6	TRBJ1-1	CASSPRAGGLETEAFF	TGTGCCAGCAGCCCGCGGGCAGGGGGGCTGGAGACTGAAGCTTTCTTT
NA	TRBD2	TRBV19	TRBJ2-3	CASSPGLAGTDTQYF	TGTGCCAGTAGTCCGGGACTAGCGGGGACAGATACGCAGTATTTT
few	NA	TRBV5-6	TRBJ2-5	CASSMDPGETQYF	TGTGCCAGCAGCATGGACCCCGGAGAGACCCAGTACTTC
few	TRBD1	TRBV30	TRBJ2-7	CAWSRQGREQYF	TGTGCCTGGAGTCGACAGGGTCGCGAGCAGTACTTC
NA	NA	TRBV2	TRBJ1-2	CASRAGGQAMGYTF	TGTGCCAGCAGAGCAGGCGGACAAGCTATGGGCTACACCTTC
few	TRBD2	TRBV19	TRBJ2-7	CASSRWGGLAGSLYEQYF	TGTGCCAGTAGTCGCTGGGGGGGGCTAGCGGGATCCCTCTACGAGCAGTACTTC
NA	NA	TRBV5-1	TRBJ2-7	CASSLGTVPILYEQYF	TGCGCCAGCAGCTTGGGCACAGTTCCTATCTTATACGAGCAGTACTTC
NA	NA	TRBV5-6	TRBJ2-7	CASSTDSAHEQYF	TGTGCCAGCAGCACGGACAGTGCGCACGAGCAGTACTTC
NA	TRBD1	TRBV5-1	TRBJ1-2	CASSLGPGQVPAANYGYTF	TGCGCCAGCAGCTTGGGCCCGGGACAGGTGCCCGCGGCTAACTATGGCTACACCTTC
NA	NA	TRBV9	TRBJ2-1	CASSVDPSANEQFF	TGTGCCAGCAGCGTAGATCCTAGCGCCAATGAGCAGTTCTTC
NA	TRBD1	TRBV7-6	TRBJ2-1	CASSFGQGPYNEQFF	TGTGCCAGCAGCTTTGGACAGGGGCCGTACAATGAGCAGTTCTTC
NA	NA	TRBV5-5	TRBJ2-1	CASSLSLAGEQFF	TGTGCCAGCAGCTTGTCTCTAGCTGGTGAGCAGTTCTTC
NA	TRBD2	TRBV5-1	TRBJ2-1	CASSVTSGGVGAQFF	TGCGCCAGCAGCGTTACTAGCGGGGGGGTGGGTGCGCAGTTCTTC
NA	NA	TRBV10-3	TRBJ2-7	CAIREDSSYEQYF	TGTGCCATCAGGGAGGACAGTTCCTACGAGCAGTACTTC
NA	TRBD2	TRBV4-2	TRBJ2-1	CASSQEAGGPGNEQFF	TGTGCCAGCAGCCAAGAAGCGGGAGGGCCGGGGAATGAGCAGTTCTTC
once	NA	TRBV6-5	TRBJ1-2	CASSPTLGYTF	TGTGCCAGCAGTCCCACTCTTGGCTACACCTTC
once	NA	TRBV5-5	TRBJ1-6	CASSFKGVGYNSPLHF	TGTGCCAGCAGCTTTAAAGGGGTTGGCTATAATTCACCCCTCCACTTT
NA	NA	TRBV7-2	TRBJ2-7	CASSITGFYEQYF	TGTGCCAGCAGCATTACAGGATTCTACGAGCAGTACTTC
NA	NA	TRBV18	TRBJ1-1	CASSPQRETEAFF	TGTGCCAGCTCACCACAGAGGGAAACTGAAGCTTTCTTT
NA	TRBD1	TRBV7-6	TRBJ1-1	CASSLRDRDEAFF	TGTGCCAGCAGCTTAAGGGACAGGGATGAAGCTTTCTTT
NA	TRBD2	TRBV5-4	TRBJ2-1	CASSLPGTNYNEQFF	TGTGCCAGCAGCTTGCCCGGGACTAACTACAATGAGCAGTTCTTC
NA	NA	TRBV25-1	TRBJ1-2	CASSDNREHYTF	TGTGCCAGCAGTGACAACAGGGAGCACTACACCTTC
NA	NA	TRBV7-2	TRBJ2-5	CASSTRRETTLETQYF	TGTGCCAGCAGCACGAGGCGTGAGACCACACTGGAGACCCAGTACTTC
NA	NA	TRBV18	TRBJ2-3	CASSLRHREGTSTDTQYF	TGTGCCAGCTCACTCCGTCACAGGGAAGGGACCAGCACAGATACGCAGTATTTT
NA	NA	TRBV19	TRBJ2-1	CASSIGVQNEQFF	TGTGCCAGTAGTATAGGGGTACAGAATGAGCAGTTCTTC
once	NA	TRBV5-4	TRBJ2-1	CASSFYGGWEQFF	TGTGCCAGCAGCTTTTATGGGGGGTGGGAGCAGTTCTTC
NA	NA	TRBV5-5	TRBJ1-1	CASSLEPVMNTEAFF	TGTGCCAGCAGCTTGGAGCCGGTTATGAACACTGAAGCTTTCTTT
NA	NA	TRBV2	TRBJ2-1	CASTMRPGDEQFF	TGTGCCAGCACCATGAGGCCCGGGGATGAGCAGTTCTTC
NA	NA	TRBV7-9	TRBJ2-3	CASTPEESTDTQYF	TGTGCCAGCACCCCGGAGGAGAGCACAGATACGCAGTATTTT
NA	NA	TRBV19	TRBJ1-2	CASRPTDNDYGYTF	TGTGCCAGTAGACCTACGGACAATGACTATGGCTACACCTTC
NA	NA	TRBV4-1	TRBJ1-3	CASSQVEGVGNTIYF	TGCGCCAGCAGCCAAGTGGAGGGAGTCGGAAACACCATATATTTT
NA	NA	TRBV9	TRBJ1-2	CASSGRSDGGDYGYTF	TGTGCCAGCAGCGGCCGGTCGGACGGAGGGGACTATGGCTACACCTTC
NA	TRBD2	TRBV7-2	TRBJ2-1	CASSFQGGGYSYNEQFF	TGTGCCAGCAGCTTCCAAGGCGGGGGGTACTCCTACAATGAGCAGTTCTTC
few	NA	TRBV10-3	TRBJ2-1	CAIRLDSSPYNEQFF	TGTGCCATCAGATTGGACTCATCCCCGTACAATGAGCAGTTCTTC
NA	NA	TRBV7-2	TRBJ1-5	CASSPGLSNQPQHF	TGTGCCAGCAGCCCAGGGCTTAGCAATCAGCCCCAGCATTTT
NA	TRBD2	TRBV27	TRBJ2-1	CASSLWVGTSGRASEQFF	TGTGCCAGCAGTTTATGGGTGGGGACTAGCGGGAGGGCCTCTGAGCAGTTCTTC
few	NA	TRBV6-5	TRBJ1-2	CASSINQGTGYTF	TGTGCCAGCAGTATTAATCAGGGTACAGGCTACACCTTC
NA	NA	TRBV10-3	TRBJ1-2	CAIRGEGDGYTF	TGTGCCATCCGGGGGGAAGGGGATGGCTACACCTTC
NA	TRBD2	TRBV6-5	TRBJ2-3	CASSSGGLGTQYF	TGTGCCAGCAGTTCCGGAGGACTAGGAACGCAGTATTTT
NA	NA	TRBV11-2	TRBJ2-5	CASSTSGEETQYF	TGTGCCAGCAGCACCTCCGGGGAAGAGACCCAGTACTTC
NA	NA	TRBV5-1	TRBJ2-3	CASSWTSGVDTQYF	TGCGCCAGCAGCTGGACTTCGGGGGTGGATACGCAGTATTTT
NA	TRBD2	TRBV5-1	TRBJ2-1	CASSSGTSVNNEQFF	TGCGCCAGCAGCTCCGGGACTAGCGTAAACAATGAGCAGTTCTTC
NA	NA	TRBV7-2	TRBJ2-5	CASSLAGGPGTQYF	TGTGCCAGCAGCTTAGCGGGGGGACCCGGGACCCAGTACTTC
NA	NA	TRBV7-2	TRBJ1-4	CASSLPIGELFF	TGTGCCAGCAGCTTACCCATAGGGGAACTGTTTTTT
NA	TRBD1	TRBV5-1	TRBJ2-7	CASSPGQGAYEQYF	TGCGCCAGCAGCCCCGGACAGGGGGCCTACGAGCAGTACTTC